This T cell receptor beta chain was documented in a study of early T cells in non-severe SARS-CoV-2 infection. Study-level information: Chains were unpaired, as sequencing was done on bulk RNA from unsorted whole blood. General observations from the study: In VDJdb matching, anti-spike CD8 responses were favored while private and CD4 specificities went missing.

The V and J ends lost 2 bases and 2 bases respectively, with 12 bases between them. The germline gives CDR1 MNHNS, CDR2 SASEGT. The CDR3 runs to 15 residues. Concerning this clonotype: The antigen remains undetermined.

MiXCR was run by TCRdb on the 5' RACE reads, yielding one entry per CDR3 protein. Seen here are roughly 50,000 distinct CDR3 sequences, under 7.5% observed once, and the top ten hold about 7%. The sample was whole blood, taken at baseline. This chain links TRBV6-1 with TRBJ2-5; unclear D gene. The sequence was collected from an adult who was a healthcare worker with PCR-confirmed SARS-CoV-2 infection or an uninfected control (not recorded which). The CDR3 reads CASSESPGMQETQYF. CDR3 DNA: TGTGCCAGCAGTGAATCTCCAGGCATGCAAGAGACCCAGTACTTC.